Below are 17 T cell receptor beta chains sequenced from a single sample in a study of blood T cells in healthy people across ages. Next came a second PCR, run for about 6 to 12 cycles, which used a sample-barcoded 5' primer along with a J-beta primer mix. TCRdb used MiXCR to reprocess the 5' RACE reads, holding one entry per CDR3 protein. The sample holds around 940,000 distinct CDR3 sequences, just over 50% seen once. The source material was blood. The source is a woman aged 60-75 years in good health.

The chain uses TRBV5-1 and TRBJ1-4; D gene unclear. Germline V CDR1 and CDR2: SGHRS, YFSETQ. V was trimmed by 0 bases and J by 8 bases, leaving 5 bases between them. The CDR3 loop spans 12 amino acids. The chain's CDR3 is CASSLDWEKLFF. CDR3 bases: TGCGCCAGCAGCTTGGATTGGGAAAAACTGTTTTTT.

This clonotype was seen only a few times. The V call is TRBV2, the J call TRBJ2-7; no reliable D call. Germline CDR1 is SNHLY and CDR2 is FYNNEI. The V end was cut by 7 bases, the J end by 3 bases, with 13 bases between. This CDR3 contains 13 residues. The CDR3 DNA is TGTGCCAGCAAAACCAGCAATAGCTACGAGCAGTACTTC. Residues: CASKTSNSYEQYF.

The chain uses TRBV12-3 or TRBV12-4 and TRBJ2-5, with D possibly TRBD1 on 6 matching bases. V lost 3 bases to trimming and J lost 5 bases, with 19 bases between them. The CDR3 is 16 residues long. CDR3 amino acids: CASSFGRKVQGETQYF. Written as DNA, the CDR3 is TGTGCCAGCAGTTTCGGGCGAAAGGTGCAGGGGGAGACCCAGTACTTC.

This clonotype was counted a few times. The V gene is TRBV7-9, the J gene TRBJ2-5; D ambiguous. V was shortened by 6 bases and J by 5 bases, with 10 bases between the two germline ends. The germline CDR1 and CDR2 sequences are SEHNR and FQNEAQ (reference sequence). The CDR3 extends over 12 amino acids. The CDR3 loop is CASSLDWETQYF. Here the CDR3 DNA reads TGTGCCAGCAGTTTGGATTGGGAGACCCAGTACTTC.

This clonotype was observed a handful of times. The chain joins TRBV3-1 to TRBJ2-7; the D is unclear. Germline V gene sequence: CDR1 LGHDT, CDR2 YNNKEL (reference sequence). The CDR3 is made up of 13 amino acids. V was cut by 5 bases and J by 2 bases, with 10 bases left in between. The CDR3 region is CASSVSQPYEQYF. The CDR3 nucleotides read TGTGCCAGCAGCGTCTCCCAGCCCTACGAGCAGTACTTC.

V usage is TRBV7-2 and J usage is TRBJ1-4, with a possible D match to TRBD1 (5 bases). The germline V gene has CDR1 SGHTA and CDR2 FQGNSA. Trimming took 5 bases from V and 8 from J, leaving 12 bases between them. The CDR3 is 13 amino acids. The CDR3 DNA follows: TGTGCCAGCAGCCCTCAGGGAGGCGAAAAACTGTTTTTT. Its translation: CASSPQGGEKLFF.

This clonotype was counted only a few times. The chain carries TRBV12-5 and TRBJ2-5; D is undetermined. V was trimmed by 7 bases and J by 4 bases, leaving 19 bases between them. Germline lookup yields CDR1 LGHNT and CDR2 FRNRAP. CDR3 length: 15 residues. The CDR3 sequence is CASARDRGRGETQYF. The CDR3 nucleotides are TGTGCTAGTGCCCGAGATCGCGGAAGAGGAGAGACCCAGTACTTC.

This clonotype was counted a few times. The chain has TRBV6-5 and TRBJ2-7, with TRBD1 matching over 10 bases. With V trimmed by 7 bases and J by 3 bases, 6 bases remained unmatched. The CDR3 length is 14 residues. Germline V gene data show CDR1 as MNHEY and CDR2 as SVGAGI. The DNA of the CDR3 is TGTGCCAGCAAAATGGGACAGGGGATCTACGAGCAGTACTTC. Protein sequence: CASKMGQGIYEQYF.

The rearrangement joins TRBV11-2 to TRBJ2-3; 10 nucleotides match TRBD1. Germline trimming cut 5 bases from V and 5 bases from J; bases unmatched to any gene: 7. The length of the CDR3 is 15 residues. Germline CDR1 SGHAT, CDR2 FQNNGV. The CDR3 sequence: CASSPRQGAEDTQYF. The DNA for the CDR3 is TGTGCCAGCAGCCCACGACAGGGGGCGGAAGATACGCAGTATTTT.

This chain joins TRBV20-1 and TRBJ1-1; 8 bases agree with TRBD1. The CDR3 is 11 amino acids. CDR1 is DFQATT and CDR2 is SNEGSKA in the germline V gene (reference sequence). DNA for the CDR3: TGCAGCATAACAGGGGGCACTGAAGCTTTCTTT. This translates into CSITGGTEAFF.

The chain uses TRBV28 and TRBJ2-5; the D call may be TRBD1 or TRBD2 (6 bases each). Germline assignment: CDR1 MDHEN and CDR2 SYDVKM. V was pared by 7 bases and J by 5 bases, with 14 bases between. The CDR3 spans 13 residues. CDR3 residues: CASTIGGRETQYF. The CDR3 region has the DNA TGTGCCAGCACCATAGGGGGGCGCGAGACCCAGTACTTC.

This clonotype has more than one count but fewer than ten. The CDR3 DNA sequence: TGTGCCAGCAGCCAAACCAACAACCTACTAGCGGACTTCTACGAGCAGTACTTC. Residues: CASSQTNNLLADFYEQYF. This rearrangement joins TRBV3-1 to TRBJ2-7; 8 bases map to TRBD2. The V segment lost 2 bases and the J segment 3 bases; nucleotides outside the gene matches: 15. The length of the CDR3 is 18 residues. Germline V gene data show CDR1 as LGHDT and CDR2 as YNNKEL (reference sequence).

The chain couples TRBV11-1 to TRBJ1-1; D perhaps matches TRBD1 (6 bases). Trimming left V 7 bases short and J 3 bases short, with 12 bases between. Germline values: CDR1 SGHAT, CDR2 FQDESV (reference sequence). This CDR3 spans 13 amino acids. The CDR3 protein is CASTGAVDTEAFF. The CDR3 coding sequence is TGTGCCAGCACGGGGGCCGTGGACACTGAAGCTTTCTTT.

This clonotype appeared many times. The genes are TRBV29-1 and TRBJ2-4; D is unresolved. CDR1 is SQVTM and CDR2 is ANQGSEA in the germline V gene. V gave up 0 bases and J gave up 0 bases, with 6 bases separating them. The CDR3 runs to 14 residues. In DNA, the CDR3 is TGCAGCGTTGAAGATCTGATAGCCAAAAACATTCAGTACTTC. It encodes CSVEDLIAKNIQYF.

This clonotype was seen a few times. This sequence joins TRBV15 and TRBJ1-4; D not certain. V was trimmed by 10 bases and J by 0 bases, leaving 18 bases between them. From germline, CDR1 is LNHNV and CDR2 YYDKDF (reference sequence). The CDR3 is 16 residues long. The CDR3, as DNA: TGTGCCAGCTGCATGGGTCGCATCGCAACTAATGAAAAACTGTTTTTT. This sequence encodes CASCMGRIATNEKLFF.

The chain couples TRBV20-1 to TRBJ2-7, with D maybe TRBD2 (6 bases). This CDR3 has 13 amino acids. CDR1 is DFQATT and CDR2 is SNEGSKA in the germline V gene (reference sequence). Trimming took 3 bases from V and 7 from J, leaving 16 bases between them. Written as DNA, the CDR3 is TGCAGTGCTAGGTGGAGGGCCGTGGGAGAGCAGTACTTC. This codes for CSARWRAVGEQYF.

This clonotype appeared many times. The chain links TRBV20-1 to TRBJ1-2, with D hard to call. The CDR3 totals 10 residues. V lost 6 bases to trimming and J lost 7 bases, with 9 bases between them. Germline V gene lookup returns CDR1 DFQATT and CDR2 SNEGSKA (reference sequence). CDR3 sequence: CSAPVVGYTF. CDR3 nucleotides: TGCAGTGCCCCTGTCGTTGGCTACACCTTC.